This T cell receptor (beta chain) was obtained from a study of CD8 T cells in Susac syndrome. A note on this clonotype: Its specificity is not known.

The multiple sclerosis controls were treatment-naive patients with relapsing-remitting disease that was stable or active. Broader study findings: An acknowledgment was made by the study that its TCR sequencing and HLA analysis involved relatively few individuals.

Random hexamers were used to reverse transcribe an amount of roughly 0.5 to 1 ug RNA. With immunoSEQ multiplex PCR, TCR beta CDR3 was amplified across 54 Vbeta and 13 Jbeta. TCRdb re-called the immunoSEQ multiplex PCR reads with MiXCR, one entry per CDR3 protein. The table includes 330,000 or so distinct CDR3 sequences, approximately 85% detected once. The sequenced sample was CD8+ T cells from PBMCs. The TCR sequence derives from a human donor with multiple sclerosis.

CDR3 amino acids: CAISREGGSYNEQFF. CDR3 nucleotides: TGTGCCATCAGCCGAGAGGGAGGGTCCTACAATGAGCAGTTCTTC. The J gene is TRBJ2-1, the V gene TRBV10-3; TRBD2 agrees at 7 bases. V lost 6 bases and J lost 1; bases outside the gene matches: 6. Germline CDR1 is ENHRY and CDR2 is SYGVKD. This CDR3 contains 15 residues.